Listed below are T cell receptor beta chains from one sample, sequenced in a study of shared clonotypes between healthy human individuals. Data came from immunoSEQ multiplex PCR; TCRdb stores just in-frame clones and leaves some out. This repertoire shows 550,000 to 800,000 clones, around 72% found once; its top ten account for over 1.5%. The sequencing input was memory CD4+ T cells sorted from blood. Receptors originate from a woman aged 25 to 39 in good health. CDR3s include the opening cysteine and the closing phenylalanine or tryptophan. Fields, in order: V gene, D gene, J gene, clone size, CDR3 protein, CDR3 DNA. The D gene is left open where the match is weak. Some rows have no size entry. The others give once, few or many, or a class for an expanded clone.

v_gene: TRBV28; d_gene: TRBD1; j_gene: TRBJ1-2; abundance: many; CDR3aa: CASSGQGYLYGYTF; CDR3nt: TGTGCCAGCAGTGGACAGGGGTACCTCTATGGCTACACCTTC
v_gene: TRBV28; d_gene: TRBD2; j_gene: TRBJ2-3; abundance: -; CDR3aa: CASSLLLAGVADTQYF; CDR3nt: TGTGCCAGCAGTTTATTACTAGCGGGAGTGGCAGATACGCAGTATTTT
v_gene: TRBV7-2; d_gene: -; j_gene: TRBJ2-7; abundance: -; CDR3aa: CASSLSVHEQYF; CDR3nt: TGTGCCAGCAGCTTATCGGTCCACGAGCAGTACTTC
v_gene: TRBV5-1; d_gene: -; j_gene: TRBJ2-4; abundance: many; CDR3aa: CASSSGTAKNIQYF; CDR3nt: TGCGCCAGCAGCTCCGGGACAGCCAAAAACATTCAGTACTTC
v_gene: TRBV7-9; d_gene: TRBD1; j_gene: TRBJ2-7; abundance: -; CDR3aa: CASSKGQGRYEQYF; CDR3nt: TGTGCCAGCAGCAAAGGACAGGGTCGGTACGAGCAGTACTTC
v_gene: TRBV28; d_gene: -; j_gene: TRBJ1-4; abundance: -; CDR3aa: CASSSLGGINEKLFF; CDR3nt: TGTGCCAGCAGCTCCCTCGGGGGAATTAATGAAAAACTGTTTTTT
v_gene: TRBV30; d_gene: TRBD2; j_gene: TRBJ2-1; abundance: -; CDR3aa: CASPGTSGRNEQFF; CDR3nt: TGTGCCTCCCCAGGCACTAGCGGGAGAAATGAGCAGTTCTTC
v_gene: TRBV27; d_gene: TRBD2; j_gene: TRBJ2-7; abundance: once; CDR3aa: CASSPPFSGTHEQYF; CDR3nt: TGTGCCAGCAGTCCTCCGTTTAGCGGGACCCACGAGCAGTACTTC
v_gene: TRBV7-8; d_gene: -; j_gene: TRBJ1-2; abundance: -; CDR3aa: CASSSQRDRGYTF; CDR3nt: TGTGCCAGCAGCTCGCAGCGGGATAGAGGCTACACCTTC
v_gene: TRBV7-6; d_gene: TRBD1; j_gene: TRBJ2-2; abundance: -; CDR3aa: CASSSTGGPNTGELFF; CDR3nt: TGTGCCAGCAGCTCGACAGGGGGCCCGAACACCGGGGAGCTGTTTTTT
v_gene: TRBV5-1; d_gene: -; j_gene: TRBJ1-2; abundance: once; CDR3aa: CASSTEGSYGYGYTF; CDR3nt: TGCGCCAGCAGCACGGAGGGCAGTTACGGCTATGGCTACACCTTC
v_gene: TRBV19; d_gene: -; j_gene: TRBJ1-1; abundance: -; CDR3aa: CASALRNFNTEAFF; CDR3nt: TGTGCCAGTGCCCTTCGAAATTTTAACACTGAAGCTTTCTTT
v_gene: TRBV4-2; d_gene: -; j_gene: TRBJ2-5; abundance: -; CDR3aa: CASSQGRVGETQYF; CDR3nt: TGTGCCAGCAGCCAAGGCAGGGTCGGGGAGACCCAGTACTTC
v_gene: TRBV6-5; d_gene: -; j_gene: TRBJ2-7; abundance: -; CDR3aa: CASSNENYEQYF; CDR3nt: TGTGCCAGCAGTAACGAGAACTACGAGCAGTACTTC
v_gene: TRBV11-3; d_gene: TRBD2; j_gene: TRBJ2-5; abundance: many; CDR3aa: CASSLGDGTSEGETQYF; CDR3nt: TGTGCCAGCAGCTTAGGCGACGGGACTAGCGAAGGAGAGACCCAGTACTTC
v_gene: TRBV7-9; d_gene: -; j_gene: TRBJ2-7; abundance: few; CDR3aa: CASSLEPYEQYF; CDR3nt: TGTGCCAGCAGCTTAGAACCATACGAGCAGTACTTC
v_gene: TRBV4-2; d_gene: TRBD2; j_gene: TRBJ2-3; abundance: many; CDR3aa: CASSQASGRGSDTQYF; CDR3nt: TGTGCCAGCAGCCAGGCTAGCGGGAGGGGGTCAGATACGCAGTATTTT
v_gene: TRBV5-1; d_gene: TRBD2; j_gene: TRBJ2-7; abundance: -; CDR3aa: CASSPGTSGNEQYF; CDR3nt: TGCGCCAGCAGCCCGGGGACTAGCGGGAACGAGCAGTACTTC
v_gene: TRBV2; d_gene: -; j_gene: TRBJ2-5; abundance: -; CDR3aa: CASSEVETQYF; CDR3nt: TGTGCCAGCAGTGAAGTGGAGACCCAGTACTTC
v_gene: TRBV2; d_gene: -; j_gene: TRBJ1-5; abundance: -; CDR3aa: CASSVDSNQPQHF; CDR3nt: TGTGCCAGCAGCGTCGACAGCAATCAGCCCCAGCATTTT
v_gene: TRBV29-1; d_gene: -; j_gene: TRBJ2-1; abundance: -; CDR3aa: CSVGGASRQITYNEQFF; CDR3nt: TGCAGCGTTGGAGGGGCCTCACGGCAGATTACCTACAATGAGCAGTTCTTC
v_gene: TRBV28; d_gene: TRBD2; j_gene: TRBJ2-1; abundance: -; CDR3aa: CASSSGGYNEQFF; CDR3nt: TGTGCCAGCAGTTCGGGGGGCTACAATGAGCAGTTCTTC
v_gene: TRBV19; d_gene: -; j_gene: TRBJ2-3; abundance: -; CDR3aa: CASSTRTADTQYF; CDR3nt: TGTGCCAGTAGTACTAGGACGGCAGATACGCAGTATTTT
v_gene: TRBV5-4; d_gene: -; j_gene: TRBJ2-1; abundance: -; CDR3aa: CASSPVGSYNEQFF; CDR3nt: TGTGCCAGCAGCCCGGTGGGCTCCTACAATGAGCAGTTCTTC
v_gene: TRBV25-1; d_gene: -; j_gene: TRBJ1-5; abundance: -; CDR3aa: CASSEFITGGVSIQPQHF; CDR3nt: TGTGCCAGCAGTGAATTCATTACCGGGGGAGTTTCCATTCAGCCCCAGCATTTT
v_gene: TRBV10-3; d_gene: -; j_gene: TRBJ2-7; abundance: -; CDR3aa: CAISDVTSYEQYF; CDR3nt: TGTGCCATCAGTGATGTCACCTCCTACGAGCAGTACTTC
v_gene: TRBV25-1; d_gene: -; j_gene: TRBJ2-2; abundance: once; CDR3aa: CASSEPPTTGLNTGELFF; CDR3nt: TGTGCCAGCAGTGAACCCCCCACGACAGGACTGAACACCGGGGAGCTGTTTTTT
v_gene: TRBV5-1; d_gene: -; j_gene: TRBJ1-3; abundance: once; CDR3aa: CASSRQEAFGNTIYF; CDR3nt: TGCGCCAGCAGCCGCCAGGAAGCTTTTGGAAACACCATATATTTT
v_gene: TRBV7-9; d_gene: TRBD1; j_gene: TRBJ1-1; abundance: -; CDR3aa: CASSSQGAQALKAFF; CDR3nt: TGTGCCAGCAGCTCACAGGGGGCTCAGGCACTGAAAGCTTTCTTT
v_gene: TRBV19; d_gene: TRBD2; j_gene: TRBJ2-1; abundance: -; CDR3aa: CASTPGLAAPPPYNEQFF; CDR3nt: TGTGCCAGTACCCCGGGACTAGCGGCCCCTCCACCCTACAATGAGCAGTTCTTC
v_gene: TRBV7-2; d_gene: -; j_gene: TRBJ1-6; abundance: -; CDR3aa: CASSLVPGHLNSPLHF; CDR3nt: TGTGCCAGCAGCTTAGTCCCGGGACACCTTAATTCACCCCTCCACTTT
v_gene: TRBV29-1; d_gene: -; j_gene: TRBJ2-5; abundance: many; CDR3aa: CSVLGSETQYF; CDR3nt: TGCAGCGTTCTAGGATCAGAGACCCAGTACTTC
v_gene: TRBV5-6; d_gene: TRBD1; j_gene: TRBJ1-1; abundance: -; CDR3aa: CASSLTGTGDTEAFF; CDR3nt: TGTGCCAGCAGCTTGACCGGGACAGGGGACACTGAAGCTTTCTTT
v_gene: TRBV6-6; d_gene: -; j_gene: TRBJ1-1; abundance: -; CDR3aa: CASSLKQSVNTEAFF; CDR3nt: TGTGCCAGCAGTTTGAAACAGAGCGTGAACACTGAAGCTTTCTTT
v_gene: TRBV7-9; d_gene: -; j_gene: TRBJ1-5; abundance: -; CDR3aa: CASSFTQDQPQHF; CDR3nt: TGTGCCAGCAGCTTTACACAGGACCAGCCCCAGCATTTT
v_gene: TRBV6-1; d_gene: -; j_gene: TRBJ2-5; abundance: -; CDR3aa: CASSEGTGSETQYF; CDR3nt: TGTGCCAGCAGTGAAGGTACCGGGTCGGAGACCCAGTACTTC
v_gene: TRBV5-6; d_gene: TRBD1; j_gene: TRBJ2-4; abundance: -; CDR3aa: CASSRTGGTKNIQYF; CDR3nt: TGTGCCAGCAGCCGGACAGGGGGAACCAAAAACATTCAGTACTTC
v_gene: TRBV7-2; d_gene: -; j_gene: TRBJ1-5; abundance: -; CDR3aa: CASSLTQGGQPQHF; CDR3nt: TGTGCCAGCAGCTTAACTCAGGGTGGGCAGCCCCAGCATTTT
v_gene: TRBV5-6; d_gene: -; j_gene: TRBJ2-2; abundance: -; CDR3aa: CASSFGGVGSTGELFF; CDR3nt: TGTGCCAGCAGCTTTGGAGGCGTCGGTAGCACCGGGGAGCTGTTTTTT
v_gene: TRBV2; d_gene: -; j_gene: TRBJ1-1; abundance: -; CDR3aa: CASSDGGDTEAFF; CDR3nt: TGTGCCAGCAGTGACGGGGGGGACACTGAAGCTTTCTTT
v_gene: TRBV6-1; d_gene: TRBD2; j_gene: TRBJ2-1; abundance: -; CDR3aa: CASSGTSGNYNEQFF; CDR3nt: TGTGCCAGCAGTGGGACTAGCGGGAACTACAATGAGCAGTTCTTC
v_gene: TRBV6-5; d_gene: TRBD1; j_gene: TRBJ1-1; abundance: -; CDR3aa: CASRRTGGGNTEAFF; CDR3nt: TGTGCCAGCAGGAGGACAGGGGGGGGAAATACTGAAGCTTTCTTT
v_gene: TRBV6-5; d_gene: -; j_gene: TRBJ1-2; abundance: few; CDR3aa: CASSYQGGADGYTF; CDR3nt: TGTGCCAGCAGTTACCAGGGAGGAGCGGATGGCTACACCTTC
v_gene: TRBV28; d_gene: TRBD1; j_gene: TRBJ1-5; abundance: -; CDR3aa: CASSLPGTGGQHF; CDR3nt: TGTGCCAGCAGTTTACCCGGGACAGGGGGACAGCATTTT
v_gene: TRBV29-1; d_gene: -; j_gene: TRBJ2-7; abundance: few; CDR3aa: CSVEDRGRAGSYEQYF; CDR3nt: TGCAGCGTTGAAGATCGTGGTAGGGCGGGTTCCTACGAGCAGTACTTC
v_gene: TRBV11-2; d_gene: TRBD1; j_gene: TRBJ2-2; abundance: -; CDR3aa: CASSSHRGHLTGELFF; CDR3nt: TGTGCCAGCAGCTCCCACAGGGGGCACCTCACCGGGGAGCTGTTTTTT